This TCR beta chain was documented in a study of blood T cell repertoires in COVID-19. Clones were read by immunoSEQ multiplex PCR, and TCRdb kept only the in-frame ones, dropping some. This table has around 40,000 clones, around 77% appearing once. The V end was cut by 1 base, the J end by 0 bases, with 9 bases between. Germline V gene data show CDR1 as LNHDA and CDR2 as SQIVND (reference sequence). This CDR3 spans 15 amino acids. V gene TRBV19 combines with J gene TRBJ1-1; possibly TRBD1 for D (5 bases). The TCR originated in a man aged 80 or over with active or convalescent COVID-19. Specimen: peripheral blood. The CDR3 DNA reads TGTGCCAGTAGTATAGCCCCGGGGGTGAACACTGAAGCTTTCTTT. This sequence encodes CASSIAPGVNTEAFF.